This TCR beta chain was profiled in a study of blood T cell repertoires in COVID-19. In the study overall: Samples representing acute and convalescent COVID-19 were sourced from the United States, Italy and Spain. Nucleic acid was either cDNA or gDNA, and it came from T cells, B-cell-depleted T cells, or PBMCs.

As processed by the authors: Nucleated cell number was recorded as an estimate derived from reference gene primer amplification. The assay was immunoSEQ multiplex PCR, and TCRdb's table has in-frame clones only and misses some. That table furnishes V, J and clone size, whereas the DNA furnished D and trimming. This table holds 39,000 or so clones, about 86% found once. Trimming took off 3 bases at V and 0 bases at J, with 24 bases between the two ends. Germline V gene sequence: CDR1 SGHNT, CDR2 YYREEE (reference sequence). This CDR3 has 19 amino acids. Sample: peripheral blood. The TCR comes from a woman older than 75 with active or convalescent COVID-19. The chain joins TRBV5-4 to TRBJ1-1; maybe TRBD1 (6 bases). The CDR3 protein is CASSSDLSMTQGMNTEAFF. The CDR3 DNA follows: TGTGCCAGCAGCTCGGATCTCTCTATGACACAGGGTATGAACACTGAAGCTTTCTTT.